This T cell receptor beta chain was found in a study of shared clonotypes between healthy human individuals. Across the whole study: Every donor yielded three CD4 naive, three CD4 memory, two CD8 naive and one CD8 memory plate. Study-wide results and limits: Larger estimated richness was generally seen in naive subsets than in memory subsets. Shared clonotypes: roughly 5% naive CD4, 3% to 3.5% naive CD8, about 2.2% memory CD4, 0.4% to 0.5% memory CD8.

The method was immunoSEQ multiplex PCR; TCRdb's version includes in-frame clones alone and lacks a portion of them. The profile covers about 2,200,000 clones, with around 93% appearing a single time and about 1.5% taken by the ten largest. Naive CD8 populations comprised CD45RO-negative cells positively selected for CCR7, excluding terminally differentiated effector memory CD45RA+ cells. CDR1 SGHDN and CDR2 FVKESK come from the germline V gene. CDR3 size: 12 residues. Trimming at V came to 2 bases and at J to 12 bases, leaving 4 bases not matched to a gene. This clone was counted once. Antigen unknown.

The sample taken for sequencing was naive CD8+ T cells from PBMCs. The chain employs TRBV14 and TRBJ2-1, with TRBD1 matching over 7 bases. This receptor was taken from a man between 18 and 35 years old in good health. Some clones in this sample may be carry-over from other donors' samples. In nucleotides, the CDR3 is TGTGCCAGCAGCCAAAGACAGGGCAGGCAGTTCTTC. Translation gives CASSQRQGRQFF.